One and the same sample provided the 28 T cell receptor beta chains below, sequenced in a study of cytomegalovirus exposure and HLA in healthy donors. PCR involved 60 Vbeta and 13 Jbeta primers. Clones were read by immunoSEQ multiplex PCR, and TCRdb kept only the in-frame ones, dropping some. The sample includes over 55,000 clones, around 87% of them seen just once. The sequenced material came from PBMCs. These receptor sequences come from a man aged 18-30 years in good health and CMV-seronegative.

The V gene is TRBV7-9, the J gene TRBJ1-2, with D perhaps TRBD1 (6 bases). This CDR3 has 13 residues. Per germline, CDR1 SEHNR and CDR2 FQNEAQ (reference sequence). The V gene lost 7 bases and the J gene lost 5 bases, with 14 bases spanning the gap. CDR3 sequence: CASTTGRGYGYTF. The DNA of the CDR3 is TGTGCCAGCACCACAGGCAGGGGATATGGCTACACCTTC.

V and J are TRBV5-1 and TRBJ1-5; TRBD1 matches 10 bases. The CDR3 consists of 16 residues. The V and J ends lost 4 bases and 2 bases, in that order; junction bases with no gene match: 6. The V gene's germline CDR1 is SGHRS and CDR2 YFSETQ. The CDR3 DNA reads as TGCGCCAGCAGCCCGTCCGGGACAGGGGGCAATCAGCCCCAGCATTTT. It translates to CASSPSGTGGNQPQHF.

In DNA, the CDR3 is TGTGCCAGCAGCTTTGGGGGGGCTAGCTCCTACAATGAGCAGTTCTTC. Its protein is CASSFGGASSYNEQFF. The chain combines TRBV5-4 with TRBJ2-1; D is perhaps TRBD2 (7 bases). CDR3 length equals 16 residues. Germline V gene sequence: CDR1 SGHNT, CDR2 YYREEE (reference sequence). V was shortened by 2 bases and J by 0 bases, with 12 bases between the two germline ends. The variable domain in full, completed from reference TRBV5-4 and TRBJ2-1, reads ETGVTQSPTHLIKTRGQQVTLRCSSQSGHNTVSWYQQALGQGPQFIFQYYREEENGRGNFPPRFSGLQFPNYSSELNVNALELDDSALYLCASSFGGASSYNEQFFGPGTRLTVL.

The chain is built from TRBV19 and TRBJ2-7; D gene unclear. The CDR3 consists of 12 residues. Per the germline V gene, CDR1 is LNHDA and CDR2 is SQIVND (reference sequence). Between the trimmed V and J ends, which lost 0 bases and 2 bases, there was a span of 2 bases. The CDR3: CASSIDTYEQYF. Here the CDR3 DNA reads TGTGCCAGTAGTATAGACACCTACGAGCAGTACTTC.

V is TRBV19 and J is TRBJ1-1, with a possible D match to TRBD1 (6 bases). The germline V and J ends were trimmed by 3 bases and 8 bases, with 13 bases remaining between them. The CDR3 runs 13 residues. The germline CDR1 and CDR2 sequences are LNHDA and SQIVND (reference sequence). CDR3 nucleotide sequence: TGTGCCAGTAGTATTGAACAGGGACCCGAAGCTTTCTTT. Residues: CASSIEQGPEAFF.

This clone came up a few times. The V gene is TRBV6-1, the J gene TRBJ1-1; D uncertain. The CDR3 consists of 12 residues. V was shortened by 7 bases and J by 3 bases, with 9 bases between the two germline ends. The germline V gene encodes CDR1 MNHNS and CDR2 SASEGT. This CDR3 reads CASILYYTEAFF. The CDR3 DNA reads as TGTGCCAGCATCTTATATTACACTGAAGCTTTCTTT.

The chain is built from TRBV29-1 and TRBJ1-1; maybe TRBD1 (5 bases). The CDR3 has 16 amino acids. With 6 bases removed from V and 4 bases from J, the gap between germline ends came to 24 bases. Germline CDR1 SQVTM, CDR2 ANQGSEA. This chain's CDR3 is CSVTSDEGTRATEAFF. For the CDR3, the DNA is TGCAGCGTCACGAGCGATGAGGGGACTCGGGCCACTGAAGCTTTCTTT.

A remark on this clone: A read error may account for a junction end that differs from germline. The chain carries TRBV19 and TRBJ1-2, with D tentatively TRBD1 (6 bases). CDR3 length: 12 amino acids. Per the germline V gene, CDR1 is LNHDA and CDR2 is SQIVND (reference sequence). CDR3 coding DNA: TGCTCCGCCGGGACACCCCACTATGGCTACACCTTC. Translating gives CSAGTPHYGYTF.

This sequence joins TRBV28 and TRBJ1-1; 9 bases align to TRBD1. Per the germline V gene, CDR1 is MDHEN and CDR2 is SYDVKM. The CDR3 is 14 amino acids. The trim removed 6 bases at V and 3 bases at J, leaving 5 bases unmatched. CDR3 sequence: CASRRDRADTEAFF. DNA for the CDR3: TGTGCCAGCAGACGGGACAGGGCGGACACTGAAGCTTTCTTT.

The rearrangement uses TRBV19 and TRBJ1-1, with TRBD1 matching over 8 bases. V trimming: 6 bases; J trimming: 10 bases; junction bases outside the gene matches: 7. The CDR3 covers 12 residues. Germline-derived CDR1 and CDR2 are LNHDA and SQIVND (reference sequence). The CDR3 coding sequence is TGTGCCAGTAGCCCCAGGGGGCCTGGAGCTTTCTTT. Its translation is CASSPRGPGAFF.

This clone was recorded once. The V and J genes are TRBV27 and TRBJ1-5; no definite D call. V dropped 9 bases and J dropped 2 bases, with 11 bases sitting between them. CDR1 and CDR2 (germline): MNHEY, SMNVEV (reference sequence). The CDR3 has 13 amino acids. CDR3: CASWAGGNQPQHF. In nucleotides, the CDR3 is TGTGCCAGTTGGGCGGGCGGCAATCAGCCCCAGCATTTT.

This clone was recorded once. The J gene is TRBJ2-6, the V gene TRBV28; 7 bases are a match to TRBD1. The CDR3 loop spans 17 amino acids. From germline, CDR1 is MDHEN and CDR2 SYDVKM. Germline trimming cut 5 bases from V and 5 bases from J; bases unmatched to any gene: 12. CDR3 protein: CASSPEDRFIRANVLTF. The CDR3 bases are TGTGCCAGCAGTCCCGAGGACAGGTTTATTAGGGCCAACGTCCTGACTTTC.

V and J are TRBV30 and TRBJ2-7; D uncertain. CDR3 length equals 12 residues. V gave up 4 bases and J gave up 1 base, with 8 bases separating them. The germline CDR1 and CDR2 sequences are GTSNPN and SVGIG (reference sequence). Here the CDR3 reads CAWISISYEQYF. Written as DNA, the CDR3 is TGTGCCTGGATTAGTATATCCTACGAGCAGTACTTC.

The V gene is TRBV27, the J gene TRBJ2-3; 10 nucleotides line up with TRBD1. The CDR3 consists of 13 residues. V shed 5 bases and J 6 bases; nucleotides not matched to a gene: 2. CDR1 is MNHEY, CDR2 SMNVEV, per germline (reference sequence). The CDR3 region is CASSPTGGDTQYF. CDR3 bases: TGTGCCAGCAGTCCGACAGGGGGCGATACGCAGTATTTT.

The chain employs TRBV7-2 and TRBJ2-6; D is uncertain. The V gene's germline CDR1 is SGHTA and CDR2 FQGNSA. The CDR3 is 14 amino acids. The V end was cut by 4 bases, the J end by 0 bases, with 4 bases between. This chain's CDR3 is CASSWASGANVLTF. CDR3 in DNA: TGTGCCAGCAGCTGGGCCTCTGGGGCCAACGTCCTGACTTTC.

This chain uses TRBV2 with TRBJ1-5; D is perhaps TRBD1 (6 bases). Trimming stripped 5 bases from V and 4 bases from J, with 15 bases between. The germline V gene has CDR1 SNHLY and CDR2 FYNNEI. The length of the CDR3 is 15 residues. The CDR3 region has the DNA TGTGCCAGCAGTAGGGGACAAGCGGGGAATCAGCCCCAGCATTTT. Translation: CASSRGQAGNQPQHF.

The chain combines TRBV7-3 with TRBJ2-2; D is uncertain. This CDR3 region has 14 residues. Germline V gives CDR1 SGHTA, CDR2 FQGTGA. Deletions cut 1 base from V and 6 bases from J, with 9 bases between. CDR3 amino acids: CASSLMAGPGELFF. CDR3 in DNA: TGTGCCAGCAGCTTAATGGCAGGTCCCGGGGAGCTGTTTTTT.

As regards this clone: Sequence at one end of the junction differs from germline and may be a read error. V is TRBV5-6 and J is TRBJ2-1; D unresolved. CDR1 and CDR2 (germline): SGHDT, YYEEEE. The CDR3 spans 12 residues. CDR3 DNA sequence: TGTGCCAGCAGCTTAAACTACGATGAGCAGTTCTTC. Translation: CASSLNYDEQFF.

The chain couples TRBV15 to TRBJ2-3; 13 bases line up with TRBD2. This CDR3 has 16 residues. The germline V gene encodes CDR1 LNHNV and CDR2 YYDKDF (reference sequence). After removal of 5 bases from V and 2 bases from J, the junction contained 4 bases not matched to a gene. The CDR3 loop reads CATSWGLAGSTDTQYF. The CDR3 nucleotides are TGTGCCACCAGCTGGGGACTAGCGGGGTCCACAGATACGCAGTATTTT.

This sequence joins TRBV13 and TRBJ2-1; maybe TRBD2 (6 bases). Germline-derived CDR1 and CDR2 are PRHDT and FYEKMQ (reference sequence). The CDR3 runs to 19 residues. V lost 0 bases, J lost 6 bases, and 24 bases lay in between. In nucleotides, the CDR3 is TGTGCCAGCAGCTTAGGAGGTTGGTGGGGGGATGGTCCTTCCAATGAGCAGTTCTTC. Its translation is CASSLGGWWGDGPSNEQFF.

This chain joins TRBV7-2 and TRBJ1-1; D is unresolved. V lost 3 bases, J lost 2 bases, and 10 bases lay in between. This CDR3 region has 14 residues. Germline CDR1 SGHTA, CDR2 FQGNSA. This chain's CDR3 is CASSFEGLNTEAFF. DNA of the CDR3: TGTGCCAGCAGCTTCGAGGGTCTAAACACTGAAGCTTTCTTT.

The chain combines TRBV7-9 with TRBJ2-3; 8 bases are shared with TRBD1. Per germline, CDR1 SEHNR and CDR2 FQNEAQ (reference sequence). V gave up 0 bases and J gave up 3 bases; unmatched junction bases: 2. The CDR3 totals 15 residues. The CDR3 region is CASSLAQGATDTQYF. CDR3 nucleotide sequence: TGTGCCAGCAGCTTAGCGCAGGGGGCAACAGATACGCAGTATTTT.

This clone was counted only a few times. V gene TRBV2 combines with J gene TRBJ1-5; D perhaps matches TRBD1 (5 bases). This CDR3 is 15 amino acids long. The germline V gene has CDR1 SNHLY and CDR2 FYNNEI. Between the trimmed V and J ends, which lost 1 base and 3 bases, there was a span of 10 bases. This CDR3 is CASSEGRQYNQPQHF. The CDR3 nucleotides are TGTGCCAGCAGTGAAGGTAGACAGTACAATCAGCCCCAGCATTTT.

The V and J genes are TRBV30 and TRBJ2-2; TRBD1 is a possible D gene (6 bases). Trimming stripped 4 bases from V and 6 bases from J, with 15 bases between. This CDR3 spans 14 amino acids. Germline loops: CDR1 GTSNPN, CDR2 SVGIG (reference sequence). The CDR3 sequence: CAWNRDMWAGELFF. For the CDR3, the DNA is TGTGCCTGGAACCGGGACATGTGGGCCGGGGAGCTGTTTTTT.

The gene calls are TRBV6-6 and TRBJ2-7; D ambiguous. Trimming stripped 0 bases from V and 0 bases from J, with 9 bases between. Germline CDR1 is MNHNY and CDR2 is SVGAGI (reference sequence). This CDR3 spans 15 amino acids. The CDR3: CASSYSRSSSYEQYF. The CDR3 DNA follows: TGTGCCAGCAGTTACTCACGGTCGAGCTCCTACGAGCAGTACTTC.

This chain's CDR3 is CASSRTGENTEAFF. In DNA form, the CDR3 reads TGTGCCAGCAGTCGGACAGGGGAGAACACTGAAGCTTTCTTT. This chain joins TRBV6-1 and TRBJ1-1; 9 bases fit TRBD1. The CDR3 covers 14 residues. Germline-derived CDR1 and CDR2 are MNHNS and SASEGT. Losses at the gene ends were 5 bases for V and 1 base for J; bases not matched to a gene: 2.

J is TRBJ2-7 and V is TRBV19; 7 bases agree with TRBD1. CDR3 length: 15 residues. Germline V gene lookup returns CDR1 LNHDA and CDR2 SQIVND (reference sequence). Germline trimming cut 5 bases from V and 2 bases from J; bases unmatched to any gene: 9. The CDR3 DNA reads TGTGCCAGTAGTTCTGGGACAGAAAGAACCTACGAGCAGTACTTC. Its translation is CASSSGTERTYEQYF.

The CDR3 loop reads CATTSSAQGYYEQYF. The CDR3 DNA reads as TGTGCCACCACCTCGTCGGCACAGGGCTACTACGAGCAGTACTTC. The V call is TRBV6-5, the J call TRBJ2-7, with D possibly TRBD1 on 6 matching bases. The CDR3 sequence is 15 residues long. Trimming left V 10 bases short and J 3 bases short, with 22 bases between. Per germline, CDR1 MNHEY and CDR2 SVGAGI.